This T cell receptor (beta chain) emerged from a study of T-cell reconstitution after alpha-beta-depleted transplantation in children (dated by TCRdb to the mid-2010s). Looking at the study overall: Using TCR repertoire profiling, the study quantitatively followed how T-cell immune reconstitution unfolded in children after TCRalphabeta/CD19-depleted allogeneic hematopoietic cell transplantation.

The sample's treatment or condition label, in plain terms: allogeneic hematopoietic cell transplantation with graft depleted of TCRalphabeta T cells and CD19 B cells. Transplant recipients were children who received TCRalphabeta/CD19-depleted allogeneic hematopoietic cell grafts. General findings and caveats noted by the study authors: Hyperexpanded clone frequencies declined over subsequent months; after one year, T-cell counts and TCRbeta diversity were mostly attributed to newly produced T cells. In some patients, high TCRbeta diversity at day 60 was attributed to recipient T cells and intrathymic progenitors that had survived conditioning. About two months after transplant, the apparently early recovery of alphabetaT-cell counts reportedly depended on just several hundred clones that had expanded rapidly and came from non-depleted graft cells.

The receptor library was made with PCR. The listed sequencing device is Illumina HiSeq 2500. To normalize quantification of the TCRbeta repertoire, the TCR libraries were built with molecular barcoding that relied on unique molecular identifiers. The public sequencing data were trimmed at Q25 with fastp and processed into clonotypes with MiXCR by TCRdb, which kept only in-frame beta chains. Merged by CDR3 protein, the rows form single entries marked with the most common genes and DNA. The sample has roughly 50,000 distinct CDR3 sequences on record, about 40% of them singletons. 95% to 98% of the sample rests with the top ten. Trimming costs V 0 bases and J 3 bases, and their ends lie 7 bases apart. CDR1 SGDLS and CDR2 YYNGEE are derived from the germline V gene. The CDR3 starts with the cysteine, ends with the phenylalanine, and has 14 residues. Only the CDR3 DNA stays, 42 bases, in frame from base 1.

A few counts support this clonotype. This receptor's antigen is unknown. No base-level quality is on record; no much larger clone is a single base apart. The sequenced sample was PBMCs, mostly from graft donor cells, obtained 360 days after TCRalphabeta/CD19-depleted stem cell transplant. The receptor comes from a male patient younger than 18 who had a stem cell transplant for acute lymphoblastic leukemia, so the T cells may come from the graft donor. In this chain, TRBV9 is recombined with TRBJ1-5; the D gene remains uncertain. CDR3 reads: CASSVAPSNQPQHF. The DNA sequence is TGTGCCAGCAGCGTAGCCCCATCCAATCAGCCCCAGCATTTT. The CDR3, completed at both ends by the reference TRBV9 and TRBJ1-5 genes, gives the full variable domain DSGVTQTPKHLITATGQRVTLRCSPRSGDLSVYWYQQSLDQGLQFLIQYYNGEERAKGNILERFSAQQFPDLHSELNLSSLELGDSALYFCASSVAPSNQPQHFGDGTRLSIL.